These 32 T cell receptor beta chains originate from one sample sequenced in a study of vaccination and CD4 T cells after COVID-19. Cultured CD4+ T-cell DNA underwent Oncomine TCR Beta short-read sequencing. TCRdb analysed the PCR reads with MiXCR anew, one entry per CDR3 protein. Altogether roughly 11,000 distinct CDR3 sequences are present, roughly 40% being singletons, with the ten largest covering approximately 30%. The treatment: approximately 9-day PBMC culture with coronavirus spike peptide pools or control peptides (ViraFEST assay). Antigens for these TCRs are unknown. The sample consisted of CD4+ T cells from blood, cultured in vitro. These receptors all come from a human donor who had recovered from COVID-19.

This clonotype was counted between two and nine times. This rearrangement joins TRBV7-9 to TRBJ1-3; D uncertain. Per the germline V gene, CDR1 is SEHNR and CDR2 is FQNEAQ (reference sequence). The length of the CDR3 is 16 residues. V lost 8 bases and J lost 0, with 17 bases in between. DNA for the CDR3: TGTGCCAGCGCGCTGGGTACGCCCAACTCTGGAAACACCATATATTTT. Translated: CASALGTPNSGNTIYF.

The chain joins TRBV7-3 to TRBJ2-7; D might be TRBD1 (6 bases). V was pared by 8 bases and J by 5 bases, with 16 bases between. This CDR3 is built from 13 residues. Looked up from germline, CDR1 is SGHTA and CDR2 is FQGTGA. The CDR3, as DNA: TGTGCCAGCGCCTCAGGGGCGGGCAACGAGCAGTACTTC. It translates to CASASGAGNEQYF. Supplemented by reference TRBV7-3 and TRBJ2-7, the full variable domain reads GAGVSQTPSNKVTEKGKYVELRCDPISGHTALYWYRQSLGQGPEFLIYFQGTGAADDSGLPNDRFFAVRPEGSVSTLKIQRTERGDSAVYLCASASGAGNEQYFGPGTRLTVT.

The chain uses TRBV7-2 and TRBJ2-1, with no clear D. The CDR3 is 14 amino acids. V gave up 5 bases and J gave up 5 bases, with 13 bases separating them. CDR1 and CDR2 (germline): SGHTA, FQGNSA. CDR3 in DNA: TGTGCCAGCAGCCGCGTCGGGTGGGACAATGAGCAGTTCTTC. This sequence encodes CASSRVGWDNEQFF.

The chain carries TRBV5-6 and TRBJ1-2; no clear D. Germline CDR1 SGHDT, CDR2 YYEEEE. Trimming left V 6 bases short and J 3 bases short, with 15 bases between. This CDR3 comprises 14 residues. CDR3 in amino acids: CASTSVRTDYGYTF. The DNA of the CDR3 is TGTGCCAGCACCTCAGTAAGGACGGACTATGGCTACACCTTC.

This sequence joins TRBV6-1 and TRBJ1-2; no clear D gene. V shed 2 bases and J shed 0 bases, with 10 bases lying between them. The CDR3 totals 15 residues. Germline loops: CDR1 MNHNS, CDR2 SASEGT. This CDR3 is CASSELAETNYGYTF. As DNA, the CDR3 is TGTGCCAGCAGTGAACTGGCCGAGACTAACTATGGCTACACCTTC.

This clonotype was observed a handful of times. V usage is TRBV24-1 and J usage is TRBJ2-2, with D uncertain. Germline loops: CDR1 KGHDR, CDR2 SFDVKD. CDR3 length equals 13 residues. V was shortened by 3 bases and J by 7 bases, with 8 bases between the two germline ends. This chain's CDR3 is CATSDPRYGELFF. The CDR3 DNA reads as TGTGCCACCAGTGATCCCCGATACGGGGAGCTGTTTTTT.

The CDR3 spells CASSGQGGGNQPQHF. The CDR3 region has the DNA TGTGCCAGCAGTGGACAGGGTGGAGGCAATCAGCCCCAGCATTTT. The chain combines TRBV6-1 with TRBJ1-5; 7 positions agree with TRBD1. The CDR3 is 15 residues long. V shed 4 bases, J shed 2 bases, and the junction held 5 bases outside the gene matches. In germline, CDR1 is MNHNS, CDR2 SASEGT.

The J gene is TRBJ2-2, the V gene TRBV4-3, with a possible D match to TRBD1 (5 bases). V dropped 0 bases and J dropped 6 bases, with 14 bases sitting between them. The CDR3 extends over 16 amino acids. From germline, CDR1 is LGHNA and CDR2 YSLEER. The CDR3 DNA reads as TGCGCCAGCAGCCAAGATATCAACAGGTTGGCCGGGGAGCTGTTTTTT. Translation gives CASSQDINRLAGELFF.

V usage is TRBV20-1 and J usage is TRBJ2-3; D gene unclear. Germline V gene sequence: CDR1 DFQATT, CDR2 SNEGSKA (reference sequence). The CDR3 sequence is 12 residues long. V was shortened by 3 bases and J by 0 bases, with 4 bases between the two germline ends. CDR3 residues: CSASTSTDTQYF. Here the CDR3 DNA reads TGCAGTGCTAGTACAAGCACAGATACGCAGTATTTT.

The rearrangement joins TRBV7-3 to TRBJ1-1, with 8 bases that match TRBD1. From germline, CDR1 is SGHTA and CDR2 FQGTGA. The CDR3 sequence is 18 residues long. J gave up 1 base and V 0 bases, and 10 bases lay outside the gene matches. The chain's CDR3 is CASSLTGQGARGNTEAFF. CDR3 DNA sequence: TGTGCCAGCAGCTTAACGGGCCAGGGGGCGCGTGGGAACACTGAAGCTTTCTTT.

This chain uses TRBV11-2 with TRBJ2-1; D not certain. The CDR3 covers 13 residues. CDR1 is SGHAT and CDR2 is FQNNGV in the germline V gene. Trimming removed 0 bases at V and 10 bases at J, with 10 bases between. The CDR3 is CASSLDPESEQFF. The CDR3 region has the DNA TGTGCCAGCAGCTTAGATCCCGAGTCGGAGCAGTTCTTC.

The chain links TRBV5-1 to TRBJ1-1; 7 bases line up with TRBD1. This CDR3 is 13 amino acids long. CDR1 SGHRS and CDR2 YFSETQ come from the germline V gene. Trimming at V came to 4 bases and at J to 3 bases, leaving 3 bases not matched to a gene. CDR3 amino acids: CASSTGQYTEAFF. CDR3 sequence (DNA): TGCGCCAGCAGCACGGGACAGTACACTGAAGCTTTCTTT.

This clonotype was detected only a few times. V gene TRBV27 combines with J gene TRBJ2-7, with TRBD2 identical over 12 bases. V shed 5 bases, J shed 4 bases, and the junction held 9 bases outside the gene matches. CDR1 is MNHEY, CDR2 SMNVEV, per germline (reference sequence). The CDR3 contains 16 residues. CDR3 coding DNA: TGTGCCAGCAGTAGCCTTACTAGCGGGGGGCGGTACGAGCAGTACTTC. It specifies CASSSLTSGGRYEQYF.

This clonotype was detected a few times. The gene calls are TRBV10-3 and TRBJ1-2; TRBD1 matches 10 bases. The CDR3 runs 15 residues. Germline V gene data show CDR1 as ENHRY and CDR2 as SYGVKD. Trimming removed 6 bases from V and 4 bases from J; junction bases left unmatched: 8. The CDR3 is CAISTGTGATYGYTF. CDR3 coding DNA: TGTGCCATCAGCACCGGGACAGGGGCTACCTATGGCTACACCTTC.

The rearrangement joins TRBV6-1 to TRBJ2-1; D possibly corresponds to TRBD2 (6 bases). The germline V gene encodes CDR1 MNHNS and CDR2 SASEGT. There are 13 residues in the CDR3. The V gene lost 8 bases and the J gene lost 7 bases, with 15 bases spanning the gap. The CDR3 protein is CASRRGVGNEQFF. The DNA for the CDR3 is TGTGCCAGCCGGAGGGGTGTCGGGAATGAGCAGTTCTTC.

The chain is built from TRBV10-2 and TRBJ1-5, with a possible D match to TRBD1 (6 bases). The germline V gene has CDR1 WSHSY and CDR2 SAAADI. CDR3 length equals 17 residues. The ends were cut back, 6 bases at V and 1 base at J, with 19 bases in the middle. The CDR3 DNA reads as TGCGCCAGCAGGAGGGGGGACGGTGATGTAAGCAATCAGCCCCAGCATTTT. This sequence encodes CASRRGDGDVSNQPQHF.

This clonotype is a singleton in its sample. The chain links TRBV28 to TRBJ1-4; D perhaps matches TRBD1 (6 bases). The CDR3 contains 14 residues. V was pared by 6 bases and J by 7 bases, with 15 bases between. Germline V gives CDR1 MDHEN, CDR2 SYDVKM. Written as DNA, the CDR3 is TGTGCCAGCAGGCGTGCGGGGGCAAGTGAAAAACTGTTTTTT. Translation: CASRRAGASEKLFF. Looking up the rest from reference TRBV28 and TRBJ1-4 gives the full variable domain: DVKVTQSSRYLVKRTGEKVFLECVQDMDHENMFWYRQDPGLGLRLIYFSYDVKMKEKGDIPEGYSVSREKKERFSLILESASTNQTSMYLCASRRAGASEKLFFGSGTQLSVL.

The rearrangement uses TRBV20-1 and TRBJ2-2; a weak D match, TRBD2 (5 bases). V gave up 1 base and J gave up 8 bases, with 11 bases separating them. This CDR3 is 13 amino acids long. In germline, CDR1 is DFQATT, CDR2 SNEGSKA (reference sequence). In nucleotides, the CDR3 is TGCAGTGCTAGAGTTACTAGTCAAGGGGAGCTGTTTTTT. Translation: CSARVTSQGELFF.

This clonotype was seen a few times. The chain combines TRBV29-1 with TRBJ2-5; 7 nucleotides line up with TRBD1. CDR3 length: 15 residues. Germline V lookup: CDR1 SQVTM, CDR2 ANQGSEA. Trimming cost V 0 bases and J 3 bases; bases outside gene matches: 7. This CDR3 reads CSVEDLETGKETQYF. The CDR3 DNA reads as TGCAGCGTTGAAGATCTTGAGACAGGGAAAGAGACCCAGTACTTC. Combining the CDR3 with reference TRBV29-1 and TRBJ2-5 gives the whole variable domain SAVISQKPSRDICQRGTSLTIQCQVDSQVTMMFWYRQQPGQSLTLIATANQGSEATYESGFVIDKFPISRPNLTFSTLTVSNMSPEDSSIYLCSVEDLETGKETQYFGPGTRLLVL.

V is TRBV14 and J is TRBJ2-1; 14 bases map to TRBD2. Germline lookup yields CDR1 SGHDN and CDR2 FVKESK. This CDR3 is built from 17 residues. With V trimmed by 5 bases and J by 3 bases, 6 bases remained unmatched. CDR3 nucleotides: TGTGCCAGCAGCGCCCGGACTAGCGGGAGGATCTACAATGAGCAGTTCTTC. Translated: CASSARTSGRIYNEQFF.

This clonotype has only a few counts. The chain combines TRBV7-8 with TRBJ1-1; tentative D call: TRBD1 (6 bases). From germline, CDR1 is SGHVS and CDR2 FQNEAQ. CDR3 length: 16 amino acids. V was pared by 6 bases and J by 1 base, with 18 bases between. CDR3 loop: CASSPPGGLQNTEAFF. CDR3 DNA: TGTGCCAGCAGTCCCCCCGGGGGCCTACAGAACACTGAAGCTTTCTTT.

Regarding this clonotype: One junction end does not reproduce the germline sequence, and a read error may be involved. The genes are TRBV28 and TRBJ1-1; no clear D. The CDR3 sequence is 10 residues long. CDR1 is MDHEN and CDR2 is SYDVKM in the germline V gene. DNA of the CDR3: TGTGCCAGCGGAAGGACTGGAGCTTTCTTT. It encodes CASGRTGAFF.

The chain links TRBV6-1 to TRBJ1-1; weak D call: TRBD1 (5 bases). The CDR3 covers 12 residues. Trimming took off 6 bases at V and 4 bases at J, with 9 bases between the two ends. CDR1 and CDR2 from the germline V gene are MNHNS and SASEGT. The CDR3 DNA reads as TGTGCCAGCAGCGCACAGGCCACTGAAGCTTTCTTT. Protein sequence: CASSAQATEAFF.

There are a few counts of this clonotype. The chain employs TRBV20-1 and TRBJ1-1; D perhaps matches TRBD1 (6 bases). CDR1 and CDR2 from the germline V gene are DFQATT and SNEGSKA (reference sequence). V shed 5 bases and J shed 4 bases, with 11 bases lying between them. CDR3 length: 12 amino acids. CDR3 amino acids: CSAGKGGTEAFF. CDR3 sequence (DNA): TGCAGTGCTGGGAAGGGGGGCACTGAAGCTTTCTTT.

The J gene is TRBJ2-7, the V gene TRBV20-1, with D unclear. There are 14 residues in the CDR3. The V gene's germline CDR1 is DFQATT and CDR2 SNEGSKA (reference sequence). Trimming removed 0 bases from V and 3 bases from J, with 12 bases in between. CDR3 in amino acids: CSARESADDYEQYF. The DNA of the CDR3 is TGCAGTGCTAGAGAGTCGGCGGACGACTACGAGCAGTACTTC.

This clonotype has more than one count but fewer than ten. V is TRBV20-1 and J is TRBJ2-5; the match to TRBD2 covers 11 bases. The J segment lost 3 bases and the V segment lost 3 bases, leaving 6 bases of the junction unmatched. Germline V gene data show CDR1 as DFQATT and CDR2 as SNEGSKA (reference sequence). The length of the CDR3 is 15 residues. DNA for the CDR3: TGCAGTGCTAGCGGGACTAGCGGTTATAAAGAGACCCAGTACTTC. This gives the protein CSASGTSGYKETQYF.

The table lists this clonotype with a few counts. J is TRBJ1-5 and V is TRBV20-1; D unclear. CDR1 is DFQATT, CDR2 SNEGSKA, per germline (reference sequence). Trimming stripped 2 bases from V and 4 bases from J, with 12 bases between. The CDR3 sequence is 14 residues long. This CDR3 is CSARRSSGNQPQHF. The CDR3 DNA is TGCAGTGCTAGAAGAAGCTCCGGTAATCAGCCCCAGCATTTT.

The CDR3 DNA reads as TGTGCCAGCAGGCGAGGCAGGGAAGGTGGCTACACCTTC. Encoded protein: CASRRGREGGYTF. The V gene is TRBV6-1, the J gene TRBJ1-2, with D tentatively TRBD1 (5 bases). V lost 6 bases and J 7 bases, leaving 15 bases between the germline ends. Germline loops: CDR1 MNHNS, CDR2 SASEGT. The CDR3 extends over 13 amino acids.

The chain couples TRBV11-2 to TRBJ2-3, with D uncertain. The V gene's germline CDR1 is SGHAT and CDR2 FQNNGV. V lost 7 bases to trimming and J lost 5 bases, with 16 bases between them. The CDR3 runs to 14 residues. CDR3 in amino acids: CASTGGSGLDTQYF. CDR3 coding DNA: TGTGCCAGCACGGGTGGGTCGGGCTTAGATACGCAGTATTTT.

This clonotype was found a few times. The V call is TRBV7-3, the J call TRBJ2-3, with D perhaps given as TRBD1 or TRBD2 (5 bases each). Germline CDR1 and CDR2: SGHTA and FQGTGA. The CDR3 runs to 14 residues. V lost 4 bases and J lost 10, with 18 bases in between. CDR3 residues: CASSYRDASDPQYF. CDR3 nucleotide sequence: TGTGCCAGCAGCTACCGGGACGCCTCCGACCCGCAGTATTTT.

This clonotype was detected only a few times. This chain connects TRBV6-1 to TRBJ1-6; 8 bases map to TRBD1. V lost 6 bases and J lost 0; bases outside the gene matches: 7. CDR1 and CDR2 (germline): MNHNS, SASEGT. The CDR3 contains 17 residues. In nucleotides, the CDR3 is TGTGCCAGCAGCAGGACAGGGCTAAGCTCCTATAATTCACCCCTCCACTTT. Translating it yields CASSRTGLSSYNSPLHF.

The chain carries TRBV11-3 and TRBJ2-4; D remains ambiguous. The CDR3 has 17 amino acids. V lost 2 bases and J 6 bases, leaving 20 bases between the germline ends. CDR1 and CDR2 (germline): SGHNT, YENEEA. The chain's CDR3 is CASSLLGQHGQRNIQYF. CDR3 coding DNA: TGTGCCAGCAGCTTATTAGGTCAGCACGGTCAGCGAAACATTCAGTACTTC.